The 24 T cell receptor beta chains below all came from one sample that was sequenced in a study of Ad26.COV2.S vaccination and SARS-CoV-2 variants. Sequencing was performed with immunoSEQ multiplex PCR; in TCRdb, only in-frame clones are kept and a portion is missing. This table holds some 350,000 clones, about 90% found once. The specimen comprised peripheral blood, sampled after recovery from COVID-19. These TCRs come from a human donor who had recovered from COVID-19.

The chain employs TRBV19 and TRBJ2-1; 9 bases agree with TRBD2. The CDR3 is 14 residues long. After removal of 9 bases from V and 4 bases from J, the junction contained 7 bases not matched to a gene. Germline V lookup: CDR1 LNHDA, CDR2 SQIVND (reference sequence). CDR3 protein: CASQAGGTYNEQFF. The CDR3 bases are TGTGCCAGCCAAGCGGGGGGCACATACAATGAGCAGTTCTTC.

This clone was picked up one time. V is TRBV5-1 and J is TRBJ2-1, with 9 bases that match TRBD2. The V gene's germline CDR1 is SGHRS and CDR2 YFSETQ. V shed 4 bases and J 4 bases; nucleotides not matched to a gene: 21. CDR3 length: 20 residues. The CDR3 nucleotides are TGCGCCAGCAGCCCAACGATCCCAGCGGGGGGTCCGAGGGGGTACAATGAGCAGTTCTTC. As protein: CASSPTIPAGGPRGYNEQFF.

The rearrangement links TRBV3-1 (or the pseudogene TRBV3-2) to TRBJ2-7; the D call may be TRBD1 or TRBD2 (5 bases each). This CDR3 is 13 amino acids long. CDR1 and CDR2 (germline): LGHDT, YNNKEL (reference sequence). Deletions cut 6 bases from V and 7 bases from J, with 16 bases between. The CDR3 DNA reads as TGTGCCAGCAGGGGGCGCGATTCGGGAGAGCAGTACTTC. Encoded protein: CASRGRDSGEQYF.

This chain joins TRBV27 and TRBJ1-4, with D possibly TRBD1 on 5 matching bases. The V gene's germline CDR1 is MNHEY and CDR2 SMNVEV (reference sequence). The V end lost 6 bases, the J end lost 4 bases, and 18 bases lay between the germline ends. There are 16 residues in the CDR3. The CDR3 region has the DNA TGTGCCAGCAGGTTAAGTCCCGGGACCCGTAATGAAAAACTGTTTTTT. This sequence encodes CASRLSPGTRNEKLFF.

The chain is built from TRBV6-6 and TRBJ2-1; D is unresolved. Germline CDR1 reads MNHNY; CDR2 reads SVGAGI (reference sequence). The CDR3 has 12 residues. The V gene lost 2 bases and the J gene lost 8 bases, with 7 bases spanning the gap. In nucleotides, the CDR3 is TGTGCCAGCAGTTACGCAGAGTATGAGCAGTTCTTC. Its protein is CASSYAEYEQFF.

The rearrangement links TRBV27 to TRBJ1-2; the D gene is possibly TRBD1 (6 bases). The CDR3 consists of 18 residues. Between the trimmed V and J ends, which lost 0 bases and 1 base, there was a span of 18 bases. CDR1 is MNHEY and CDR2 is SMNVEV in the germline V gene (reference sequence). The CDR3 DNA is TGTGCCAGCAGTTTATCTCTCGGGTTTGGGGGCGGTAACTATGGCTACACCTTC. This sequence encodes CASSLSLGFGGGNYGYTF.

This chain uses TRBV11-2 with TRBJ1-5; no clear D gene. This CDR3 contains 15 residues. Trimming removed 1 base from V and 3 bases from J, with 10 bases in between. Germline V gene sequence: CDR1 SGHAT, CDR2 FQNNGV. The CDR3 is CASSLAAGNNQPQHF. The CDR3 coding sequence is TGTGCCAGCAGCTTAGCCGCGGGAAACAATCAGCCCCAGCATTTT.

V and J are TRBV7-3 and TRBJ2-3; D is ambiguous. The germline V and J ends were trimmed by 5 bases and 6 bases, with 15 bases remaining between them. The CDR3 sequence is 14 residues long. From germline, CDR1 is SGHTA and CDR2 FQGTGA. The CDR3 coding sequence is TGTGCCAGCAGCCGGAGCTCCCCCAGGGATACGCAGTATTTT. Its protein product is CASSRSSPRDTQYF.

The CDR3 region is CASRTSGTGLTEAFF. The CDR3 nucleotides read TGTGCCAGTAGAACTTCCGGGACAGGGCTAACTGAAGCTTTCTTT. The genes are TRBV19 and TRBJ1-1; 9 bases line up with TRBD1. CDR1 LNHDA and CDR2 SQIVND come from the germline V gene (reference sequence). V trimming: 6 bases; J trimming: 5 bases; junction bases outside the gene matches: 10. There are 15 residues in the CDR3.

As for this clone: At one end the junction does not follow the germline gene, possibly because of a read error. This rearrangement joins TRBV27 to TRBJ1-1; 9 bases align to TRBD1. This CDR3 has 15 amino acids. Germline CDR1 and CDR2: MNHEY and SMNVEV (reference sequence). The CDR3, as DNA: TGTGCCAGCAGTCTATCTGGGACAGGGCGGACTGAAGCTTTCTTT. This codes for CASSLSGTGRTEAFF.

V is TRBV6-5 and J is TRBJ1-2, with a tentative D call TRBD1 (6 bases). Trimming removed 6 bases from V and 5 bases from J, with 16 bases in between. From germline, CDR1 is MNHEY and CDR2 SVGAGI. The length of the CDR3 is 14 residues. The CDR3 reads CASSPLGGRYGYTF. The CDR3 bases are TGTGCCAGCAGCCCACTGGGGGGGCGGTATGGCTACACCTTC.

The chain uses TRBV7-9 and TRBJ2-5, with TRBD1 matching over 7 bases. Per germline, CDR1 SEHNR and CDR2 FQNEAQ (reference sequence). The CDR3 is 15 residues long. The trim removed 6 bases at V and 5 bases at J, leaving 12 bases unmatched. CDR3 in amino acids: CASRLRDRVGETQYF. The CDR3, as DNA: TGTGCCAGCAGACTCCGAGACAGGGTGGGTGAGACCCAGTACTTC.

This rearrangement joins TRBV29-1 to TRBJ1-1; D gene ambiguous. The CDR3 extends over 13 amino acids. The V gene lost 6 bases and the J gene lost 0 bases, with 11 bases spanning the gap. The germline V gene has CDR1 SQVTM and CDR2 ANQGSEA. CDR3 DNA sequence: TGCAGCGTGTTGAGGGAGTTGAACACTGAAGCTTTCTTT. Amino acid sequence: CSVLRELNTEAFF.

This sequence joins TRBV4-3 and TRBJ1-4; the D is unclear. The germline CDR1 and CDR2 sequences are LGHNA and YSLEER. This CDR3 is 15 amino acids long. V lost 2 bases, J lost 8 bases, and 15 bases lay in between. The CDR3 spells CASSQSPGLGEKLFF. The CDR3 DNA sequence: TGCGCCAGCAGCCAAAGCCCCGGATTGGGGGAAAAACTGTTTTTT.

The chain joins TRBV3-1 (or the pseudogene TRBV3-2) to TRBJ2-7, with 8 bases that match TRBD1. Germline V CDR1 and CDR2: LGHDT, YNNKEL (reference sequence). Trimming took 3 bases from V and 5 from J; bases not matched to a gene: 9. CDR3 length equals 15 residues. CDR3 DNA sequence: TGTGCCAGCAGCCAGATTGGAGACAGGGGCAACGAGCAGTACTTC. This codes for CASSQIGDRGNEQYF.

The J gene is TRBJ2-3, the V gene TRBV5-4; 10 nucleotides align to TRBD2. CDR1 is SGHNT and CDR2 is YYREEE in the germline V gene (reference sequence). The CDR3 sequence is 17 residues long. J lost 1 base, V lost 4 bases, and 9 bases had no gene match. CDR3 sequence reads: CASSPLAGAIGTDTQYF. The CDR3 nucleotides read TGTGCCAGCAGCCCCCTAGCGGGGGCGATTGGCACAGATACGCAGTATTTT.

The chain joins TRBV4-1 to TRBJ1-4; 7 bases fit TRBD1. This CDR3 has 16 residues. V shed 4 bases, J shed 5 bases, and the junction held 10 bases outside the gene matches. Per germline, CDR1 MGHRA and CDR2 YSYEKL. This CDR3 is CASSRLLGGVNEKLFF. CDR3 DNA: TGCGCCAGCAGCCGCCTCCTAGGGGGCGTGAATGAAAAACTGTTTTTT.

The chain recombines TRBV4-1 with TRBJ2-7, with 11 bases fitting TRBD1. The CDR3 length is 15 residues. Germline CDR1 is MGHRA and CDR2 is YSYEKL. The trim removed 0 bases at V and 6 bases at J, leaving 4 bases unmatched. In DNA form, the CDR3 reads TGCGCCAGCAGCCAAGATCGGGGGACAGGGGGCGAGCAGTACTTC. Translation: CASSQDRGTGGEQYF.

The V gene is TRBV12-5, the J gene TRBJ2-6, with 11 bases matching TRBD2. This CDR3 region has 19 residues. The J segment lost 1 base and the V segment lost 0 bases, leaving 5 bases of the junction unmatched. Germline loops: CDR1 LGHNT, CDR2 FRNRAP. This chain's CDR3 is CASGLVGLAGGSGANVLTF. CDR3 nucleotide sequence: TGTGCTAGTGGTTTGGTAGGGCTAGCGGGGGGTTCTGGGGCCAACGTCCTGACTTTC.

The chain couples TRBV7-9 to TRBJ2-1, with D hard to call. This CDR3 is 12 amino acids long. Germline V lookup: CDR1 SEHNR, CDR2 FQNEAQ (reference sequence). The V and J ends lost 2 bases and 6 bases respectively, with 5 bases between them. CDR3 DNA sequence: TGTGCCAGCAGCTTAACTGCCAATGAGCAGTTCTTC. Translation gives CASSLTANEQFF. The entire variable domain, with the rest obtained from reference TRBV7-9 and TRBJ2-1, is as follows: DTGVSQNPRHKITKRGQNVTFRCDPISEHNRLYWYRQTLGQGPEFLTYFQNEAQLEKSRLLSDRFSAERPKGSFSTLEIQRTEQGDSAMYLCASSLTANEQFFGPGTRLTVL.

A single count supports this clone. The chain carries TRBV11-3 and TRBJ2-2; D is unclear. The germline V and J ends were trimmed by 0 bases and 5 bases, with 22 bases remaining between them. This CDR3 is 19 amino acids long. Germline CDR1 reads SGHNT; CDR2 reads YENEEA. The CDR3 sequence: CASSLDPIFGPEQTGELFF. The CDR3 region has the DNA TGTGCCAGCAGCTTAGATCCAATATTTGGACCTGAACAGACCGGGGAGCTGTTTTTT.

The chain joins TRBV10-3 to TRBJ1-3; D possibly corresponds to TRBD1 (5 bases). This CDR3 has 16 amino acids. V lost 0 bases and J lost 0, with 9 bases in between. Per germline, CDR1 ENHRY and CDR2 SYGVKD. The CDR3 loop reads CAISESPGSSGNTIYF. CDR3 sequence (DNA): TGTGCCATCAGTGAGTCCCCAGGGAGCTCTGGAAACACCATATATTTT.

This rearrangement joins TRBV29-1 to TRBJ2-7; D may be TRBD1 (6 bases). V was cut by 0 bases and J by 3 bases, with 6 bases left in between. The CDR3 contains 12 residues. Germline V gene data show CDR1 as SQVTM and CDR2 as ANQGSEA. This CDR3 is CSVEEQGYEQYF. The DNA for the CDR3 is TGCAGCGTTGAAGAACAGGGCTACGAGCAGTACTTC.

The genes are TRBV5-4 and TRBJ2-1, with 10 bases identical to TRBD1. J was trimmed by 4 bases and V by 9 bases; bases with no gene match: 10. The germline V gene encodes CDR1 SGHNT and CDR2 YYREEE (reference sequence). CDR3 size: 15 residues. The CDR3 bases are TGTGCCACCGTGACCGGGACAGGGGCGTACAATGAGCAGTTCTTC. Its translation is CATVTGTGAYNEQFF.